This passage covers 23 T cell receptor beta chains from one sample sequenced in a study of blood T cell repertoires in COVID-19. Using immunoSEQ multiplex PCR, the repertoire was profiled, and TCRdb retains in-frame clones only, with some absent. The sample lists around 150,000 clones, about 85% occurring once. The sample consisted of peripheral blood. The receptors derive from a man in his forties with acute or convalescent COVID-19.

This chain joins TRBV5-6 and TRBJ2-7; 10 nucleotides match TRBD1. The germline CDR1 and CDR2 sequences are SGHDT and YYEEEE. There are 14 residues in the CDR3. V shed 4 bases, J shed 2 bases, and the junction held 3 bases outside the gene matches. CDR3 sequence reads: CASSSGTGAYEQYF. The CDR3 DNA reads TGTGCCAGCAGCAGTGGGACAGGGGCCTACGAGCAGTACTTC.

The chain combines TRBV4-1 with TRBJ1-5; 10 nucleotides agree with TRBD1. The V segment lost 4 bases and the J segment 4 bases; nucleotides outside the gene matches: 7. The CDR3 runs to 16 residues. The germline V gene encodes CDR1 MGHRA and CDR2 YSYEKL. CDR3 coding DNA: TGCGCCAGCAGCCCCGAAGACAGGGGGCGAAATCAGCCCCAGCATTTT. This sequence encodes CASSPEDRGRNQPQHF.

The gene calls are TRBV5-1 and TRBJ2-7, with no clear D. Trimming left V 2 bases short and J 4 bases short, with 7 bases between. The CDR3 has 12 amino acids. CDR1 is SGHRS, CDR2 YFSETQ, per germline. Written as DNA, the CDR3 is TGCGCCAGCAGCTTCTCCCCGTACGAGCAGTACTTC. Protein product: CASSFSPYEQYF.

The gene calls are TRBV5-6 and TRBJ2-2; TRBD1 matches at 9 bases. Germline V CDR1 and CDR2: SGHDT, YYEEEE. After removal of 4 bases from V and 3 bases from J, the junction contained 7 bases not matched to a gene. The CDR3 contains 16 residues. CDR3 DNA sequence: TGTGCCAGCAGCCCAACAACAGGGGGCTACACCGGGGAGCTGTTTTTT. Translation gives CASSPTTGGYTGELFF.

CDR3 sequence: CASSHRDRDTQYF. DNA for the CDR3: TGTGCCAGCAGCCACAGGGACCGAGATACGCAGTATTTT. This rearrangement joins TRBV6-5 to TRBJ2-3; perhaps TRBD1 as D (6 bases). V lost 6 bases and J lost 5, with 12 bases in between. Germline V lookup: CDR1 MNHEY, CDR2 SVGAGI. CDR3 length: 13 residues.

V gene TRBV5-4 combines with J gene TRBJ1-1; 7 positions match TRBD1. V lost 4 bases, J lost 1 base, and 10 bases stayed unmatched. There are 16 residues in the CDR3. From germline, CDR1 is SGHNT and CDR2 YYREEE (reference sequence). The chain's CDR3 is CASSRLTGRRNTEAFF. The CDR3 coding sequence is TGTGCCAGCAGCCGACTGACAGGGCGAAGGAACACTGAAGCTTTCTTT.

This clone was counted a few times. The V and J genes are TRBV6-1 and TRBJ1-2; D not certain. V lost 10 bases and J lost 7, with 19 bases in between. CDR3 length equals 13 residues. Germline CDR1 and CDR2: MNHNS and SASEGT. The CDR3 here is CATSVSPRGGYTF. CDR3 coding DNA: TGTGCCACCAGCGTCTCACCTCGGGGTGGCTACACCTTC.

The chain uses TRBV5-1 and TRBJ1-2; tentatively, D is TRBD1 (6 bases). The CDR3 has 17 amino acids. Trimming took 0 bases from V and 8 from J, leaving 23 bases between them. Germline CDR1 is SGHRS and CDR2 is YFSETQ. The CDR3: CASSLAVGRGNEGGYTF. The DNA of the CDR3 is TGCGCCAGCAGCTTGGCCGTGGGAAGGGGGAATGAAGGAGGCTACACCTTC.

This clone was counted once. CDR3 bases: TGTGCCACCAGCAATACAGGGAATTTCGAGACCCAGTACTTC. This sequence encodes CATSNTGNFETQYF. V is TRBV15 and J is TRBJ2-5, with D perhaps TRBD1 (6 bases). The CDR3 runs to 14 residues. Trimming cost V 4 bases and J 5 bases, with 14 bases left between them. The germline V gene has CDR1 LNHNV and CDR2 YYDKDF (reference sequence).

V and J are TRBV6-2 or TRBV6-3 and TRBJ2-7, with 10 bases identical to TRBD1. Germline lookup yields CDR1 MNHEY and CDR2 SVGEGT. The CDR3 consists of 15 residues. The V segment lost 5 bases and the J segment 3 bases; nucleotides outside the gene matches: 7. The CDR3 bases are TGTGCCAGCAGTACGGGGACAGGGGTGTACTACGAGCAGTACTTC. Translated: CASSTGTGVYYEQYF.

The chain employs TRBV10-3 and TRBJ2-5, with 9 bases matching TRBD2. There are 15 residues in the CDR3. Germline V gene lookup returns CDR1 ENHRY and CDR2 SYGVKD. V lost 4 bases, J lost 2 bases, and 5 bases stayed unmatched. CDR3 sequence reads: CAISGGTSPQETQYF. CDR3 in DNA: TGTGCCATCAGTGGCGGGACTAGCCCTCAAGAGACCCAGTACTTC.

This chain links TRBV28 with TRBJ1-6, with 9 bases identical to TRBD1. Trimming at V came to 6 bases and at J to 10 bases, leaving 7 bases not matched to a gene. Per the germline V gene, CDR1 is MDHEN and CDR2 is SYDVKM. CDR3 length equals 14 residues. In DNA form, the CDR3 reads TGTGCCAGCAGCCTGGGACAGGGAGGGTCACCCCTCCACTTT. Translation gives CASSLGQGGSPLHF.

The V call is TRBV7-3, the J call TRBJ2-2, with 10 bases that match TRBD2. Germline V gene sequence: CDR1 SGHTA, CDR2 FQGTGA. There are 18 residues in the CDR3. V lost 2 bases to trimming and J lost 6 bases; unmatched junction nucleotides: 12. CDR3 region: CASSLSASGGPVAGELFF. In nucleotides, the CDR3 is TGTGCCAGCAGCTTATCGGCTAGCGGGGGTCCTGTGGCCGGGGAGCTGTTTTTT.

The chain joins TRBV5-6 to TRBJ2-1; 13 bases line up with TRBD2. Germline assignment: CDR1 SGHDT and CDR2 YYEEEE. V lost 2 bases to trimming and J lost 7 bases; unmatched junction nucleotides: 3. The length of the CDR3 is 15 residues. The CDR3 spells CASSLLAGGLNEQFF. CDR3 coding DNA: TGTGCCAGCAGCTTACTAGCGGGGGGGCTTAATGAGCAGTTCTTC.

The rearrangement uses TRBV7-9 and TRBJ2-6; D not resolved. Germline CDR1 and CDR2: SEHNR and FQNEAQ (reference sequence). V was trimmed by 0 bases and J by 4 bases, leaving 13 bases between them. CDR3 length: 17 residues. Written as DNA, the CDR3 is TGTGCCAGCAGCTTAGCGGCAGGTGCTCCCGGGGCCAACGTCCTGACTTTC. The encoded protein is CASSLAAGAPGANVLTF.

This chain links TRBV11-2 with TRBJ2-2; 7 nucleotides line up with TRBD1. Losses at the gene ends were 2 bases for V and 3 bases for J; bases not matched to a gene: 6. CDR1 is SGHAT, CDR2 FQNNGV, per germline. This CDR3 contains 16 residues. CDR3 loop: CASSLLGDRDTGELFF. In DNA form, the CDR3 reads TGTGCCAGCAGCTTACTAGGGGACAGAGACACCGGGGAGCTGTTTTTT.

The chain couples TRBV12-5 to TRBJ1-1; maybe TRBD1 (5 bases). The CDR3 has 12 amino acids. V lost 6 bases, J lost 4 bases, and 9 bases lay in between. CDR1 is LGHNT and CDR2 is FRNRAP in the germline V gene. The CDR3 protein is CASGQGGTEAFF. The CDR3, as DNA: TGTGCTAGTGGCCAGGGAGGCACTGAAGCTTTCTTT.

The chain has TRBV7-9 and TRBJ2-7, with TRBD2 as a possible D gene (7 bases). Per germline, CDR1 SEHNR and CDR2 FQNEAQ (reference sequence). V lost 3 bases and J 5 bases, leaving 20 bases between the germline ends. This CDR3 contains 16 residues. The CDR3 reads CASSFGGAGRRDEQYF. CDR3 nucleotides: TGTGCCAGCAGCTTTGGGGGGGCCGGCAGGCGCGACGAGCAGTACTTC.

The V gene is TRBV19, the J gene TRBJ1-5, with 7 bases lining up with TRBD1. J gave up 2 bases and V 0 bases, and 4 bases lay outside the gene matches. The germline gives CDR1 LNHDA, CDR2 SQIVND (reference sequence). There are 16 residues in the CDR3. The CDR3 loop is CASSIDQGEGNQPQHF. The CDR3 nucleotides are TGTGCCAGTAGTATAGATCAGGGGGAAGGCAATCAGCCCCAGCATTTT. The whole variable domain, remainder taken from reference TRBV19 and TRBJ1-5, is DGGITQSPKYLFRKEGQNVTLSCEQNLNHDAMYWYRQDPGQGLRLIYYSQIVNDFQKGDIAEGYSVSREKKESFPLTVTSAQKNPTAFYLCASSIDQGEGNQPQHFGDGTRLSIL.

CDR3 sequence: CASSLDLAAGNTIYF. In DNA, the CDR3 is TGTGCCAGCAGCTTAGATCTGGCAGCGGGAAACACCATATATTTT. This chain connects TRBV13 to TRBJ1-3; D ambiguous. V gave up 1 base and J gave up 4 bases, with 11 bases separating them. Germline V lookup: CDR1 PRHDT, CDR2 FYEKMQ (reference sequence). The CDR3 runs 15 residues.

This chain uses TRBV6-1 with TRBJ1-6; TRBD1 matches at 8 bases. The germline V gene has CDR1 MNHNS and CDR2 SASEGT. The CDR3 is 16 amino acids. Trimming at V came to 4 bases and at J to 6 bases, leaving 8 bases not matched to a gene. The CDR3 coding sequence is TGTGCCAGCAGTGCCAGACAGGGGACGGGTAATTCACCCCTCCACTTT. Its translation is CASSARQGTGNSPLHF.

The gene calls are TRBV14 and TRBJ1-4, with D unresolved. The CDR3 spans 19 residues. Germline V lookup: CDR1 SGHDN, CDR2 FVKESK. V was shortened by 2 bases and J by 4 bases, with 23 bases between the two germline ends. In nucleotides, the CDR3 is TGTGCCAGCAGCCAATTAGACCGCCTCTCTCCCGGGTTTAATGAAAAACTGTTTTTT. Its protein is CASSQLDRLSPGFNEKLFF.

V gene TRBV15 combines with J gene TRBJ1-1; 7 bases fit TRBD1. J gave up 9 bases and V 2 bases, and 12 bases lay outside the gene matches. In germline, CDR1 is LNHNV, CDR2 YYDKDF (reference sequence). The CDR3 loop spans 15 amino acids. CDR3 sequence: CATSRSRQGNLQAFF. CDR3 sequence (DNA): TGTGCCACCAGCAGATCTAGACAGGGAAATTTGCAAGCTTTCTTT.